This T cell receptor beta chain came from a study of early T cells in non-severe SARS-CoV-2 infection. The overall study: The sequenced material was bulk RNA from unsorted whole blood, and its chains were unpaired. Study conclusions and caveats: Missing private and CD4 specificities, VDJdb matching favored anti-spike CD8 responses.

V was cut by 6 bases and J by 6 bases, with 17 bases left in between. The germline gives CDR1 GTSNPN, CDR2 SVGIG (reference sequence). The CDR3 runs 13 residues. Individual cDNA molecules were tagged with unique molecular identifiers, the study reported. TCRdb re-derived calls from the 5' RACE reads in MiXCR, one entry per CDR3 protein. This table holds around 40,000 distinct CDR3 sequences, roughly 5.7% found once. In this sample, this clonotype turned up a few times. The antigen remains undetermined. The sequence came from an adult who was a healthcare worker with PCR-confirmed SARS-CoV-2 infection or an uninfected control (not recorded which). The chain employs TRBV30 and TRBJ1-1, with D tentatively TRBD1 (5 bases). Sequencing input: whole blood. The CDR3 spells CACKTDPVSEAFF. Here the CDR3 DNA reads TGTGCCTGCAAGACAGACCCCGTCTCTGAAGCTTTCTTT.